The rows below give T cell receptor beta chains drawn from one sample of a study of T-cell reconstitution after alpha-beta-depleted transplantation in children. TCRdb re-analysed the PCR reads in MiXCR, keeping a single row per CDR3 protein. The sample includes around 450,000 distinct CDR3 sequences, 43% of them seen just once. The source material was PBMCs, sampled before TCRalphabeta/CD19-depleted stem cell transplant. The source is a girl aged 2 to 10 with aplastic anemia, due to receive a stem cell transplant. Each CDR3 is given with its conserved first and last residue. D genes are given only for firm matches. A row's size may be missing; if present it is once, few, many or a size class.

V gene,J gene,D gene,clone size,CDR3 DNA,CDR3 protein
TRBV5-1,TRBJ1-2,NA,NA,TGCGCCAGCAGCTTCGACAGTCCTAACTATGGCTACACCTTC,CASSFDSPNYGYTF
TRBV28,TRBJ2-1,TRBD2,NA,TGTGCCAGCAGTAACACCGGGACTAGCGGGAGGGGAAATGAGCAGTTCTTC,CASSNTGTSGRGNEQFF
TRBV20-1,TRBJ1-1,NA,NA,TGCAGTGCCCGAGGGGAGAGAGACACCCCGAACACTGAAGCTTTCTTT,CSARGERDTPNTEAFF
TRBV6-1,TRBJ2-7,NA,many,TGTGCCAGCAGACTAAAAGGGACCCCACACCTTAGCTCCTACGAGCAGTACTTC,CASRLKGTPHLSSYEQYF
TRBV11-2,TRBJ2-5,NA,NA,TGTGCCAGCAGCTTAGCCGGCTGGGAGGAGACCCAGTACTTC,CASSLAGWEETQYF
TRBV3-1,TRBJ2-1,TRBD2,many,TGTGCCAGCAGTTCCGGGACTATGCCCTTCTTC,CASSSGTMPFF
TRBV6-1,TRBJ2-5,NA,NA,TGTGCCAGCAAGGCCGGGGGGCGCGAGGAGACCCAGTACTTC,CASKAGGREETQYF
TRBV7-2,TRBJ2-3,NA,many,TGTGCCAGCAGCTCGCAACGCGATACGCAGTATTTT,CASSSQRDTQYF
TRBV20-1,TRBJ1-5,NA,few,TGCAGTGCTAGAGGCCCGAGACAACTCAATCAGCCCCAGCATTTT,CSARGPRQLNQPQHF
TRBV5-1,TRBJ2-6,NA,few,TGCGCCAGCAGCTTCCTCTCTGGGGCCAACGTCCTGACTTTC,CASSFLSGANVLTF
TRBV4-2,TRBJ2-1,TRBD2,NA,TGTGCCAGCAGCGAAAGGACTAGCTCAACGAAACCTGAGCAGTTCTTC,CASSERTSSTKPEQFF
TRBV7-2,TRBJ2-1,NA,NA,TGTGCCAGCAGCTTAGCGCCTACTCCTTCCTACAATGAGCAGTTCTTC,CASSLAPTPSYNEQFF
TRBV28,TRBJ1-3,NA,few,TGTGCCAGCAGCCGATTTTCCGGGACGGTGAGCTCTGGAAACACCATATATTTT,CASSRFSGTVSSGNTIYF
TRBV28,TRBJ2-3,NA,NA,TGTGCCAGCAGTCTCCCCCGGGGGACAGATACGCAGTATTTT,CASSLPRGTDTQYF
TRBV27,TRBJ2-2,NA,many,TGTGCCAGCAGTTTATCATGGCAGGGGCGGTTGTTTTTT,CASSLSWQGRLFF
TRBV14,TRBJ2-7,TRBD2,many,TGTGCCAGCAGCCCCGTAGCCCTAGCGGGAACCTACGAGCAGTACTTC,CASSPVALAGTYEQYF
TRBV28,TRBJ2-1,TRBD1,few,TGTGCCAGCGAAAAGGGGACAGCAAGCTCCTACAATGAGCAGTTCTTC,CASEKGTASSYNEQFF
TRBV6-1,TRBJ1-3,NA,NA,TGTGCCAGCAGCTCTGGATCTGCGAGAAACACCATATATTTT,CASSSGSARNTIYF
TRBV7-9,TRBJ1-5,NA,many,TGTGCCAGCAGCTCCACAGCAATAGGCAATCAGCCCCAGCATTTT,CASSSTAIGNQPQHF
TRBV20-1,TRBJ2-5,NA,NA,TGCAGTGCTAGAGATCGTGGATCCCAAGAGACCCAGTACTTC,CSARDRGSQETQYF
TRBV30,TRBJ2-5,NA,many,TGTGCCTGGAGTCGCGGACAGGGAGGGCAAGAGACCCAGTACTTC,CAWSRGQGGQETQYF
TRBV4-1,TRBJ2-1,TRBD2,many,TGCGCCAGCAGCCAGAGGACTAGCGGGATGAATGAGCAGTTCTTC,CASSQRTSGMNEQFF
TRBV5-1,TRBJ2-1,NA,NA,TGCGCCAGCAGCTTTTCGACTAGCAATGAGCAGTTCTTC,CASSFSTSNEQFF
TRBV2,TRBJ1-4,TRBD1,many,TGTGCCAGCAGCCGACAGGGAGCTCTCGAGGAAAAACTGTTTTTT,CASSRQGALEEKLFF
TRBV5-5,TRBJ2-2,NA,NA,TGTGCCAGCAGCGCGACAGCAGGGTACCCCGGGGAGCTGTTTTTT,CASSATAGYPGELFF
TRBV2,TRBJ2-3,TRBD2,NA,TGTGCCAGCACACTAGCGGCAGATACGCAGTATTTT,CASTLAADTQYF
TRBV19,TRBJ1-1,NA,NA,TGTGCCAGTAGCTACCGGCAGCGGGTTGACACTGAAGCTTTCTTT,CASSYRQRVDTEAFF
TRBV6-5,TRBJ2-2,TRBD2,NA,TGTGCCAGCAGTTCTCCGGGACTAGCGGGACATCGGGTCGGGGAGCTGTTTTTT,CASSSPGLAGHRVGELFF
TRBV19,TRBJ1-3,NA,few,TGTGCCAGTAGTATTGGTCGCAGCGTCTCTGGAAACACCATATATTTT,CASSIGRSVSGNTIYF
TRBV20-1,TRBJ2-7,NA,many,TGCAGTGCTAACCCAGCGGTCTTAGGGGTCGTCGAGCAGTACTTC,CSANPAVLGVVEQYF
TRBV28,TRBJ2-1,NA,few,TGTGCCAGCCAGAGTTGGGCCAATGAGCAGTTCTTC,CASQSWANEQFF
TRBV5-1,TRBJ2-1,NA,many,TGCGCCAGCAGCTTGGAGAGACACGAGTACAATGAGCAGTTCTTC,CASSLERHEYNEQFF
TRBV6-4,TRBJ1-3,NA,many,TGTGCCAGCAGTGACCCGTTCATTACGGACGGAAGCTCTGGAAACACCATATATTTT,CASSDPFITDGSSGNTIYF
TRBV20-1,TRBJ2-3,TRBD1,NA,TGCAGTGCTAGAGGACAGGGGGAAAATACGCAGTATTTT,CSARGQGENTQYF
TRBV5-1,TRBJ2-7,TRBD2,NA,TGCGCCAGCAGACGGACTAGCGGTCGCTCCTACGAGCAGTACTTC,CASRRTSGRSYEQYF
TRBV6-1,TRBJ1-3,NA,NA,TGTGCCAGCATCTTGGGGAGACCCTCTGGAAACACCATATATTTT,CASILGRPSGNTIYF
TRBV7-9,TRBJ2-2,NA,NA,TGTGCCAGCAGCCCACCGCTCGAGGCCGGGGAGCTGTTTTTT,CASSPPLEAGELFF
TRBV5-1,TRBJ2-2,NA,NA,TGCGCCAGCAGCCCCCGGAGGTTAAACACCGGGGAGCTGTTTTTT,CASSPRRLNTGELFF
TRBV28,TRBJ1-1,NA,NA,TGTGCCAGCAGTTCCCTCGAGGCCAGCGGGGGCGACACTGAAGCTTTCTTT,CASSSLEASGGDTEAFF
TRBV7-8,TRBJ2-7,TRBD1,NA,TGTGCCAGCAGACCCCGACAGGGGGCCTACGAGCAGTACTTC,CASRPRQGAYEQYF
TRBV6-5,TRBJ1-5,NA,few,TGTGCCAGCAGTTATCTGGGGTGGAATCAGCCCCAGCATTTT,CASSYLGWNQPQHF
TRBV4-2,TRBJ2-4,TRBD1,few,TGTGCCAGCAGCCAAGATATCGGACAGGGCGAAAACATTCAGTACTTC,CASSQDIGQGENIQYF
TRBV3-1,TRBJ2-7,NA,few,TGTGCCAGCAGCCTTCGGATGGGAGAGCAGTACTTC,CASSLRMGEQYF
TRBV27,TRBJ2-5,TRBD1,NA,TGTGCCAGCAGTCCCCGACAGGGGCCACAAGAGACCCAGTACTTC,CASSPRQGPQETQYF
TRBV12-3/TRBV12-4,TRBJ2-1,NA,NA,TGTGCCAGCAGTTTAGGTGGGCGGAGGGGGATCAATGAGCAGTTCTTC,CASSLGGRRGINEQFF
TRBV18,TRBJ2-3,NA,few,TGTGCCAGCTCACCAAAGGGGGTAGATACGCAGTATTTT,CASSPKGVDTQYF
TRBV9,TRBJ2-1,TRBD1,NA,TGTGCCAGCAGCGCCGCGGGACAGGTGACAGATGAGCAGTTCTTC,CASSAAGQVTDEQFF
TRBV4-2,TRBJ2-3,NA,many,TGTGCCAGCAGCCAAGGGGGGACCCAGGATACGCAGTATTTT,CASSQGGTQDTQYF
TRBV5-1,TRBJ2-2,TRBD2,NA,TGCGCCAGCAGCCCTGCGGGAGGGGACACCGGGGAGCTGTTTTTT,CASSPAGGDTGELFF
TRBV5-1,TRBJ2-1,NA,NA,TGCGCCAGCAGCTTGCTCGGCCTACCGGTGGATGAGCAGTTCTTC,CASSLLGLPVDEQFF
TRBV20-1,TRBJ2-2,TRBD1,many,TGCAGTGCTAGCCCGGACAGGCTCACCGGGGAGCTGTTTTTT,CSASPDRLTGELFF